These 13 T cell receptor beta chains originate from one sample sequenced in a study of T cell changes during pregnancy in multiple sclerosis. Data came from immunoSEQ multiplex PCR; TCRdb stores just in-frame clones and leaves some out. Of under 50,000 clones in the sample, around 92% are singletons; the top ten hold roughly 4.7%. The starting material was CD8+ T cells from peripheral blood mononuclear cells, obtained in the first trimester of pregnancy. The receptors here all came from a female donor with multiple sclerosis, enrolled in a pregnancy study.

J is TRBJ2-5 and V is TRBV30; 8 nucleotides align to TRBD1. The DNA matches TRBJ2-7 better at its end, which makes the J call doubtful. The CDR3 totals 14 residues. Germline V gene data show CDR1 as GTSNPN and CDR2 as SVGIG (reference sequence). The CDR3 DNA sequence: TGTGCCTGGACAGGGGGCCGCCTCTCCTACGAGCAGTACTTC. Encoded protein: CAWTGGRLSYEQYF.

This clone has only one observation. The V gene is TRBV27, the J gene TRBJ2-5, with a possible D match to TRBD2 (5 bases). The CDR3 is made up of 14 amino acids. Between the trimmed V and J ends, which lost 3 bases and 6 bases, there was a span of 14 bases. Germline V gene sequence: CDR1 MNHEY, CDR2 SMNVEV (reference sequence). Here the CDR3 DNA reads TGTGCCAGCAGTTTTGGGCGGGTCGGGCAGACCCAGTACTTC. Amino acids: CASSFGRVGQTQYF.

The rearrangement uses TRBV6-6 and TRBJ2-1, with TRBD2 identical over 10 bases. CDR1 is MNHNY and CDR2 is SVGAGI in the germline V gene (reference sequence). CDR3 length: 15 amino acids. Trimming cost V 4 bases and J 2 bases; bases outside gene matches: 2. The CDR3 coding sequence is TGTGCCAGCAGTTTCGGGACTAGCGCCTACAATGAGCAGTTCTTC. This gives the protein CASSFGTSAYNEQFF.

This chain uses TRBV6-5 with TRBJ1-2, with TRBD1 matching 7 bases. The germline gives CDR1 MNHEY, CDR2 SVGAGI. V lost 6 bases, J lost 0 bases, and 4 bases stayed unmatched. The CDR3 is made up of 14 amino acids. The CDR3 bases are TGTGCCAGCAGAAGGGACAGCCCTAACTATGGCTACACCTTC. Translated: CASRRDSPNYGYTF.

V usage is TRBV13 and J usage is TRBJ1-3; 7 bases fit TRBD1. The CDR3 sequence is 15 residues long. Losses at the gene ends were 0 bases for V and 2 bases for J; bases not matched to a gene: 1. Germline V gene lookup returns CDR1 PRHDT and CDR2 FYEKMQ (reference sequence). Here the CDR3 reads CASSLGQGAGNTIYF. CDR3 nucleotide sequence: TGTGCCAGCAGCTTAGGGCAGGGGGCTGGAAACACCATATATTTT.

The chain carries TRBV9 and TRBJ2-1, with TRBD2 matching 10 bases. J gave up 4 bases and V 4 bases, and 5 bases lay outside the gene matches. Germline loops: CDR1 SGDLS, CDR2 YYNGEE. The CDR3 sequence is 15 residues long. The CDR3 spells CASSNQRGGYNEQFF. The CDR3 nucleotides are TGTGCCAGCAGCAATCAGCGGGGGGGGTACAATGAGCAGTTCTTC.

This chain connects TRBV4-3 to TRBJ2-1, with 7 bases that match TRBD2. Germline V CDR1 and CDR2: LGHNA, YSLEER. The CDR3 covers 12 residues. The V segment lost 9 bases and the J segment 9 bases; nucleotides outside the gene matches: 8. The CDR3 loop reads CASGGVSGEQFF. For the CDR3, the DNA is TGCGCCAGTGGGGGGGTTTCCGGTGAGCAGTTCTTC.

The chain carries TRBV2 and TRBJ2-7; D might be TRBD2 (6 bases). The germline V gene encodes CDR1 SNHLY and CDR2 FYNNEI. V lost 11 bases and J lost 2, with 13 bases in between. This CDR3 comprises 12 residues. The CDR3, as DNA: TGTGCCTCCTACGGAGGGACCTACGAGCAGTACTTC. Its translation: CASYGGTYEQYF.

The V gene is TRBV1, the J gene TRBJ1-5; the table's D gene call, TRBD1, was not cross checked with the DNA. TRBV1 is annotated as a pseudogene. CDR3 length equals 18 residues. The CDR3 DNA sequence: TGCACCAGCAGCCACGAGTACCCCGTAGGACAGCCTAATCAGCCCCAGCATTTT. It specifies CTSSHEYPVGQPNQPQHF.

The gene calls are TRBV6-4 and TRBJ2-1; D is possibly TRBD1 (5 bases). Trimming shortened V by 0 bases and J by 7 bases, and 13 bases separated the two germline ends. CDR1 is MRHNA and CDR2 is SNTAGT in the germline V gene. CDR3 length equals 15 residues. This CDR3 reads CASSDSRAPGNEQFF. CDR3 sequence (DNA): TGTGCCAGCAGTGACTCAAGAGCTCCAGGGAATGAGCAGTTCTTC.

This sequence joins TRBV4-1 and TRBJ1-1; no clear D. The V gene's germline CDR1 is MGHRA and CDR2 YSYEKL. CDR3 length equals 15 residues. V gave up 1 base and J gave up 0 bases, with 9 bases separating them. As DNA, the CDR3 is TGCGCCAGCAGCCAAGGTCCGGGTATGAACACTGAAGCTTTCTTT. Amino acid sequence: CASSQGPGMNTEAFF.

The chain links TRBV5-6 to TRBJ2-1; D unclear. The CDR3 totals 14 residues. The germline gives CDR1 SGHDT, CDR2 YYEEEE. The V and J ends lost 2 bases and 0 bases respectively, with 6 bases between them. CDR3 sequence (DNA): TGTGCCAGCAGCTTAACCGGCTCCTACAATGAGCAGTTCTTC. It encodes CASSLTGSYNEQFF.

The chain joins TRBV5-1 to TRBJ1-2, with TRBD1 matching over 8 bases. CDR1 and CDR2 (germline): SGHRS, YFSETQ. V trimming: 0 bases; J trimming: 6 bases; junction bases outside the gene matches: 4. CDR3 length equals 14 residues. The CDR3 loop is CASSLDDRGDGYTF. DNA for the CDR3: TGCGCCAGCAGCTTGGATGACAGGGGCGATGGCTACACCTTC.